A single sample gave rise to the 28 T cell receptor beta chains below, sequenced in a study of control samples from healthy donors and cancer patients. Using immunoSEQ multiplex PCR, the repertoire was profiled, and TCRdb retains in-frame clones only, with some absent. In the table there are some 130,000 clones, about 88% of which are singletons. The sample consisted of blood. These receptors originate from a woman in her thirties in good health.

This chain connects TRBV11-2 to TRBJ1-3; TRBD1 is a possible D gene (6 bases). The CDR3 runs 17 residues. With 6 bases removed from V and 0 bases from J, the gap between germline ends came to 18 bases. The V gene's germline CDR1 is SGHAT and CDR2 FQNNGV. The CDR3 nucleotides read TGTGCCAGCAGTTCCGACTCGGGACACTTCTCTGGAAACACCATATATTTT. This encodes CASSSDSGHFSGNTIYF.

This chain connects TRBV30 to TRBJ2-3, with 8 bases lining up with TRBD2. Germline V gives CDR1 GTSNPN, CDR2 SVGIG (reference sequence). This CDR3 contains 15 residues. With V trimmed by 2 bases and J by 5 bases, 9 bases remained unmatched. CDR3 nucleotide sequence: TGTGCCTGGAGTCGTACTGCGGGAGGAGGAGATACGCAGTATTTT. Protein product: CAWSRTAGGGDTQYF. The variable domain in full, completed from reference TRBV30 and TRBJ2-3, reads SQTIHQWPATLVQPVGSPLSLECTVEGTSNPNLYWYRQAAGRGLQLLFYSVGIGQISSEVPQNLSASRPQDRQFILSSKKLLLSDSGFYLCAWSRTAGGGDTQYFGPGTRLTVL.

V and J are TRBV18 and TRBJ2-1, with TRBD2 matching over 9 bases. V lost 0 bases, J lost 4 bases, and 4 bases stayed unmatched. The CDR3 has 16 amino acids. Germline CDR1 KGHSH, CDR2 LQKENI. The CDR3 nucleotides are TGTGCCAGCTCACCACCGCAGGCGGGAGGGTACAATGAGCAGTTCTTC. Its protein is CASSPPQAGGYNEQFF.

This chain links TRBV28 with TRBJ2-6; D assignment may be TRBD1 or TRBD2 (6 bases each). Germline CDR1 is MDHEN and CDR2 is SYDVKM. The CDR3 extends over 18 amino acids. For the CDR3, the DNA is TGTGCTAGCCTCCCTGGGGGGCTCCCGGTCTCTGGGGCCAACGTCCTGACTTTC. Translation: CASLPGGLPVSGANVLTF.

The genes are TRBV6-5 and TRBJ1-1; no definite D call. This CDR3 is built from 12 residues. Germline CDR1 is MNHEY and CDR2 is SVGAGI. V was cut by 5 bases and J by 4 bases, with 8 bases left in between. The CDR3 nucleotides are TGTGCCAGCAGTCAGAGTCTCACTGAAGCTTTCTTT. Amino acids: CASSQSLTEAFF.

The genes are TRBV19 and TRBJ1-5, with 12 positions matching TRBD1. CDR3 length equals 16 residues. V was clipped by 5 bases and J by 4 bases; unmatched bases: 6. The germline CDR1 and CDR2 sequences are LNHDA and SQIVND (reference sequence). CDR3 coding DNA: TGTGCCAGTAGTTTTGGGACAGGGGGCACGAATCAGCCCCAGCATTTT. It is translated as CASSFGTGGTNQPQHF.

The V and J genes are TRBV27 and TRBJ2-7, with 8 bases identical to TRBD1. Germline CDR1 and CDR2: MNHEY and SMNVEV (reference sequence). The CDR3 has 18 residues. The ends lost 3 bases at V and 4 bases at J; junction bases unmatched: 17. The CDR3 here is CASSFPGQGAVQGYEQYF. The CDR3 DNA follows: TGTGCCAGCAGTTTCCCCGGACAGGGTGCGGTTCAGGGGTACGAGCAGTACTTC.

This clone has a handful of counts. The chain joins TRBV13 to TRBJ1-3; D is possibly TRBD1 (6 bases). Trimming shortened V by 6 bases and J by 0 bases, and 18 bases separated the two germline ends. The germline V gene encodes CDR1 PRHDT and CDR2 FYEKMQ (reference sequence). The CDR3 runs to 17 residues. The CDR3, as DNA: TGTGCCAGCAGAGCGAGACAGGCAAATCCCTCTGGAAACACCATATATTTT. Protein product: CASRARQANPSGNTIYF.

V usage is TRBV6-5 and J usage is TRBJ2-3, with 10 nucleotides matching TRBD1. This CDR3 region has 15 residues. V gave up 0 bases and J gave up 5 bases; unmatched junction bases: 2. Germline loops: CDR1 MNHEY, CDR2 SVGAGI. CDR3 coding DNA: TGTGCCAGCAGTTACTCGGACAGGGGGGTAGATACGCAGTATTTT. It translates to CASSYSDRGVDTQYF.

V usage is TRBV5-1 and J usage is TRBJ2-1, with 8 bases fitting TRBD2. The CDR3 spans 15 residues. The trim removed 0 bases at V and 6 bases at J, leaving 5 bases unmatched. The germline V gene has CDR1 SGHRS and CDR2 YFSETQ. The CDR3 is CASSLEGSGANEQFF. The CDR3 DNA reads TGCGCCAGCAGCTTGGAAGGTAGCGGGGCCAATGAGCAGTTCTTC.

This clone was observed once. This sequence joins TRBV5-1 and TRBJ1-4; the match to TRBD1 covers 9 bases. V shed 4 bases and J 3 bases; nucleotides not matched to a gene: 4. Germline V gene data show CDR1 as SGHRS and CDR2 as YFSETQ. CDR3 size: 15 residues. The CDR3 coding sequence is TGCGCCAGCAGCATACAGGGGGCTTCTAATGAAAAACTGTTTTTT. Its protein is CASSIQGASNEKLFF.

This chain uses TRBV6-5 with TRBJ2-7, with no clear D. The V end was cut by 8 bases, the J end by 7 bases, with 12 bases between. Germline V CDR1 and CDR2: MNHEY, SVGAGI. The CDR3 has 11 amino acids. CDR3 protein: CASPPSGEQYF. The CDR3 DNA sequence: TGTGCCAGCCCCCCTTCGGGTGAGCAGTACTTC.

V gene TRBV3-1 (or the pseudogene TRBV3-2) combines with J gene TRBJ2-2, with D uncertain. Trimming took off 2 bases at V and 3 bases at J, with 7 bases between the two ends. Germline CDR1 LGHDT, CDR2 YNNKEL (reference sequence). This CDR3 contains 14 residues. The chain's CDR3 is CASSQPQYTGELFF. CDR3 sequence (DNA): TGTGCCAGCAGCCAACCTCAGTACACCGGGGAGCTGTTTTTT.

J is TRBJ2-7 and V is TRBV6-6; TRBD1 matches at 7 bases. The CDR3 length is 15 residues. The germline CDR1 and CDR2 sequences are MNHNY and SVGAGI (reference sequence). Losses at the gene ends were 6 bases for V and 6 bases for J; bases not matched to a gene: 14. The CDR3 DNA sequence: TGTGCCAGCAGCTTTAGTAGGGGGCTCCAGTCCGAGCAGTACTTC. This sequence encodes CASSFSRGLQSEQYF.

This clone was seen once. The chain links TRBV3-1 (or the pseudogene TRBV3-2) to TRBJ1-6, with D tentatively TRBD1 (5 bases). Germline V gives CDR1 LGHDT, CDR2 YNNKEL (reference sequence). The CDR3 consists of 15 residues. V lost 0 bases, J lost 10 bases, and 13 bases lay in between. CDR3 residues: CASSQDSGVQSPLHF. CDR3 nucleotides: TGTGCCAGCAGCCAAGACTCGGGGGTTCAATCACCCCTCCACTTT.

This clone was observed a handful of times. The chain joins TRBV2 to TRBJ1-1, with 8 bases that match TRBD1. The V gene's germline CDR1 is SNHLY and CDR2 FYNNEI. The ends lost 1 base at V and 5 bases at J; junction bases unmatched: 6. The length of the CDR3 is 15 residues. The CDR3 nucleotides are TGTGCCAGCAGTGAAGGGAACAGGGGGGGGACTGAAGCTTTCTTT. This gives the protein CASSEGNRGGTEAFF.

The CDR3, as DNA: TGTGCCAGCAGCTTAACGAGACTAGCGGGAACCTACAATGAGCAGTTCTTC. Protein: CASSLTRLAGTYNEQFF. The chain couples TRBV7-8 to TRBJ2-1; 11 bases are a match to TRBD2. Germline V gives CDR1 SGHVS, CDR2 FQNEAQ. CDR3 size: 17 residues. Trimming at V came to 2 bases and at J to 2 bases, leaving 5 bases not matched to a gene. The variable domain in full, with the rest retrieved from reference TRBV7-8 and TRBJ2-1, is GAGVSQSPRYKVAKRGQDVALRCDPISGHVSLFWYQQALGQGPEFLTYFQNEAQLDKSGLPSDRFFAERPEGSVSTLKIQRTQQEDSAVYLCASSLTRLAGTYNEQFFGPGTRLTVL.

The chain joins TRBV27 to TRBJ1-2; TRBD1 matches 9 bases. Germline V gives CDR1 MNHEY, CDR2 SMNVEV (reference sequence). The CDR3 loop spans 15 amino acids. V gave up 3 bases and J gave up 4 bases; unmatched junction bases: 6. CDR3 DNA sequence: TGTGCCAGCAGTTTTAAGGGACAGGGCACCTATGGCTACACCTTC. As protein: CASSFKGQGTYGYTF.

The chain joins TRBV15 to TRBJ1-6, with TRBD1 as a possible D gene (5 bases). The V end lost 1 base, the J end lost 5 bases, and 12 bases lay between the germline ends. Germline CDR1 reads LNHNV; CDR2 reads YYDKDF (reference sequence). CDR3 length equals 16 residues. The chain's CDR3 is CATSRGYETDNSPLHF. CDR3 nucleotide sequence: TGTGCCACCAGCAGAGGGTACGAGACAGATAATTCACCCCTCCACTTT. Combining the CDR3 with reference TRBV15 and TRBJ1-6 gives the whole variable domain DAMVIQNPRYQVTQFGKPVTLSCSQTLNHNVMYWYQQKSSQAPKLLFHYYDKDFNNEADTPDNFQSRRPNTSFCFLDIRSPGLGDTAMYLCATSRGYETDNSPLHFGNGTRLTVT.

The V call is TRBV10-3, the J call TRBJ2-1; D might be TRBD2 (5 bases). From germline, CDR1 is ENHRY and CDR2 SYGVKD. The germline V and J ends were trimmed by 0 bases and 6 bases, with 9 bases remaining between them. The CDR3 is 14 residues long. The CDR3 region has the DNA TGTGCCATCAGTGAGTCCCGTAGCGCCAATGAGCAGTTCTTC. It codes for CAISESRSANEQFF.

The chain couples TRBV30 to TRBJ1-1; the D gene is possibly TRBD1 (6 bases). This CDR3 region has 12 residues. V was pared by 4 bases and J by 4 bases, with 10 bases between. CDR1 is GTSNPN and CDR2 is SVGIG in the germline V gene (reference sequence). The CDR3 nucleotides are TGTGCCTGGAACAGGGCGGGCACTGAAGCTTTCTTT. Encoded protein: CAWNRAGTEAFF.

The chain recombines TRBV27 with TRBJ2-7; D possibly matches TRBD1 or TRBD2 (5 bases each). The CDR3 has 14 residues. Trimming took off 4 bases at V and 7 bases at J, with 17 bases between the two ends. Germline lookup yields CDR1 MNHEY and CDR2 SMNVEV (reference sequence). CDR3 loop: CASSSSYGGGEQYF. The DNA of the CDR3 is TGTGCCAGCAGTTCCTCCTATGGGGGTGGGGAGCAGTACTTC.

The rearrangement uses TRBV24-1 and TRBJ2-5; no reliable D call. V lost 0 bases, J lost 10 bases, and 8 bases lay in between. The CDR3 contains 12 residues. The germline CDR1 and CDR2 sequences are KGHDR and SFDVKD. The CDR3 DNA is TGTGCCACCAGTGATTTGTATAGCTTCCAGTACTTC. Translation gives CATSDLYSFQYF.

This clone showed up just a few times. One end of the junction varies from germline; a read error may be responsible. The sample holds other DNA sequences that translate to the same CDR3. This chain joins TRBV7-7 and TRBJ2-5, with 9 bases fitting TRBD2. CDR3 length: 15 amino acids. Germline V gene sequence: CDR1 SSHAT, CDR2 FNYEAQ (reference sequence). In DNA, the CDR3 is TGTGCTAGCAGCTTAGTTACTAGCGGGCAAGAGACCCAGTACTTC. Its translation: CASSLVTSGQETQYF.

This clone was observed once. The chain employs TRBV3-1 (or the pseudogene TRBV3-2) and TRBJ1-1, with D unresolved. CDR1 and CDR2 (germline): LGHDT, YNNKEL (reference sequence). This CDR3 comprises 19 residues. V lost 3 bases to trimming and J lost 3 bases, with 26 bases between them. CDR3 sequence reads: CASSQSQALIGLRDTEAFF. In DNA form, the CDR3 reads TGTGCCAGCAGCCAGTCCCAAGCCCTGATAGGCCTAAGGGACACTGAAGCTTTCTTT.

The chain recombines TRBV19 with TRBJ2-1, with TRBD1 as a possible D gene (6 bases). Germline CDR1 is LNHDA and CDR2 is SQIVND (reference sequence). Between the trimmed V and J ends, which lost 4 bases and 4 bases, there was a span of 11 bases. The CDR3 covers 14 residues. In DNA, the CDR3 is TGTGCCAGTAGTAACGCCGGGACATACAATGAGCAGTTCTTC. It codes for CASSNAGTYNEQFF.

The CDR3 protein is CAWSAVTGRAQPQHF. The DNA for the CDR3 is TGTGCCTGGAGTGCCGTGACAGGGAGGGCTCAGCCCCAGCATTTT. This rearrangement joins TRBV30 to TRBJ1-5, with 7 bases that match TRBD1. Germline V gives CDR1 GTSNPN, CDR2 SVGIG (reference sequence). This CDR3 spans 15 amino acids. Losses at the gene ends were 1 base for V and 6 bases for J; bases not matched to a gene: 9. The variable domain in full, completed from reference TRBV30 and TRBJ1-5, reads SQTIHQWPATLVQPVGSPLSLECTVEGTSNPNLYWYRQAAGRGLQLLFYSVGIGQISSEVPQNLSASRPQDRQFILSSKKLLLSDSGFYLCAWSAVTGRAQPQHFGDGTRLSIL.

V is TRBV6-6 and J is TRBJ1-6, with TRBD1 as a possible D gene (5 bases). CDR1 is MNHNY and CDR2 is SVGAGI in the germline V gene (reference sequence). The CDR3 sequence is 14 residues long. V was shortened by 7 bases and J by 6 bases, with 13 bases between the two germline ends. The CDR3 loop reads CASIAGPPNSPLHF. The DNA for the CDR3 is TGTGCCAGCATTGCGGGACCGCCTAATTCACCCCTCCACTTT.